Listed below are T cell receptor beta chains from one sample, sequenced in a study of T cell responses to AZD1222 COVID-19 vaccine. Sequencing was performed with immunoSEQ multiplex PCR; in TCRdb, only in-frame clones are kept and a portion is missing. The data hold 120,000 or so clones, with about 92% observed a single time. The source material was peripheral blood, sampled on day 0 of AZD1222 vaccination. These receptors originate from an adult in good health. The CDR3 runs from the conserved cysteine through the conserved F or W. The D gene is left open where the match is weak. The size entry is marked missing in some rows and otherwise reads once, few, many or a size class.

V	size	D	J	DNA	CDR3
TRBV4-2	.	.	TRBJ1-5	TGTGCCAGCAGCCACGCCCGACTCAATCAGCCCCAGCATTTT	CASSHARLNQPQHF
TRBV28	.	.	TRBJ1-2	TGTGCCAGCAGCCCCGGGGCCGGCTTTCGGGGCTACACCTTC	CASSPGAGFRGYTF
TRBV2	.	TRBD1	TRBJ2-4	TGTGCCAGCAGGGGCGACAGGGTAAACTCACACATTCAGTACTTC	CASRGDRVNSHIQYF
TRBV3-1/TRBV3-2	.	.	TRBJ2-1	TGTGCCAGCAGCCGGGTGGGCAATGAGCAGTTCTTC	CASSRVGNEQFF
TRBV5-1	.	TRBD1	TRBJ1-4	TGCGCCAGCAGCCAGGGGGGGTATTTGGATGAAAAACTGTTTTTT	CASSQGGYLDEKLFF
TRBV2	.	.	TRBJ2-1	TGTGCCAGCAGTACCTACAATGAGCAGTTCTTC	CASSTYNEQFF
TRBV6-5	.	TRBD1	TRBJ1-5	TGTGCCAGCACCGGACAGGGATGGAGCAATCAGCCCCAGCATTTT	CASTGQGWSNQPQHF
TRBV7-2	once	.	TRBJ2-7	TGTGCCAGCAGCCCAGCCAGGGACGAGCAGTACTTC	CASSPARDEQYF
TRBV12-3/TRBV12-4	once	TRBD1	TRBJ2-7	TGTGCCAGCAGTGCTACAGGGGGCGAGCAGTACTTC	CASSATGGEQYF
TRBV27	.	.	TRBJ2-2	TGTGCCAGCAGTTGGCGGGGCGGGGAGCTGTTTTTT	CASSWRGGELFF
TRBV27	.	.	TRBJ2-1	TGTGCCAGCAGTTTAGCCGGGCCGAACAATGAGCAGTTCTTC	CASSLAGPNNEQFF
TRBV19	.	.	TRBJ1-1	TGTGCCAGTACCAATCTCCGAGCAGGGGTCATTCTTGGGAACACTGAAGCTTTCTTT	CASTNLRAGVILGNTEAFF
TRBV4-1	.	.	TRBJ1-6	TGCGCCAGCAGCCAATTTGGGCGACAGACTAATTCACCCCTCCACTTT	CASSQFGRQTNSPLHF
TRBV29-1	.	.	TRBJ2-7	TGCAGCGTTCGTCGGGTCCCACACGAGCAGTACTTC	CSVRRVPHEQYF
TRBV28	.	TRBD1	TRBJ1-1	TGTGCCAGCAGTTCCCCCCGGACAGGGCACACTGAAGCTTTCTTT	CASSSPRTGHTEAFF
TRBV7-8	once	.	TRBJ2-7	TGTGCCAGCAGCTTAGGAGTCTCGGGGTACGAGCAGTACTTC	CASSLGVSGYEQYF
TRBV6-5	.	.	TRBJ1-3	TGTGCCAGCAGTTCCGATGGAAACACCATATATTTT	CASSSDGNTIYF
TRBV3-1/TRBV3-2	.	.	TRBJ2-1	TGTGCCAGCAGCCAAGAAGCGACGGACAATGAGCAGTTCTTC	CASSQEATDNEQFF
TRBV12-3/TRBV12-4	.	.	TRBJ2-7	TGTGCCAGCAGTTCCTCCTCGCAGCAGTACTTC	CASSSSSQQYF
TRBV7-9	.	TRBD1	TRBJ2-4	TGTGCCAGCAGCTTAGCCGGGACAGCCGTTGACATTCAGTACTTC	CASSLAGTAVDIQYF
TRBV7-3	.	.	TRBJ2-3	TGTGCCAGCAGCTTCGGGTACACAGATACGCAGTATTTT	CASSFGYTDTQYF
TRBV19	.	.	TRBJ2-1	TGTGCCAGTAGTATACGTAGGGATGAGCAGTTCTTC	CASSIRRDEQFF
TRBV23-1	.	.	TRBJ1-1	TGCGCCAGCAGTCAACCCGTCCTACAGGGTCCGAACACTGAAGCTTTCTTT	CASSQPVLQGPNTEAFF
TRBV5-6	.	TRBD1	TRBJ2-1	TGTGCCGTTGGGACAGCCGCCTACAATGAGCAGTTCTTC	CAVGTAAYNEQFF
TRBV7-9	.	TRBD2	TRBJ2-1	TGTGCCAGCAGCAAGTCCGGGACTAGCGGCAATGAGCAGTTCTTC	CASSKSGTSGNEQFF
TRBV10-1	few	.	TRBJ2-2	TGCGCCAGCAGTGACCTTAATAGGACAGAGAACACCGGGGAGCTGTTTTTT	CASSDLNRTENTGELFF
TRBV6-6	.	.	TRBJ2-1	TGTGCCAGCAGGGGGGGACAGAAGTTCTACAATGAGCAGTTCTTC	CASRGGQKFYNEQFF
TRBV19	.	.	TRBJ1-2	TGTGCCAGCGGGAGGGCAGATCCATCGCCCCACTATGGCTACACCTTC	CASGRADPSPHYGYTF
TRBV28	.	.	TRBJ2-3	TGTGCCAGCAGTTCAGGGGCTAGCGGCACAGATACGCAGTATTTT	CASSSGASGTDTQYF
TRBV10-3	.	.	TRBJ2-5	TGTGCCATCAGCCCCTCCGCGGGGGCGTCCGAGGCCCAGTACTTC	CAISPSAGASEAQYF
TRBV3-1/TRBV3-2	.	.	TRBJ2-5	TGTGCCAGCAGCCAAGGCGTACCAGGGAAGGGGGAGACCCAGTACTTC	CASSQGVPGKGETQYF
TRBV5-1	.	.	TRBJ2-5	TGCGCCAGCAGCCACCGGGACGGGGAGACCCAGTACTTC	CASSHRDGETQYF
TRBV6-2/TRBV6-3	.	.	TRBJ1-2	TGTGCCAGCAGCCCCGGGACGCCCTATGGCTACACCTTC	CASSPGTPYGYTF
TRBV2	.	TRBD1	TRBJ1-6	TGTGCCAGCAGTGGAACAGGGGGCGGTAATTCACCCCTCCACTTT	CASSGTGGGNSPLHF
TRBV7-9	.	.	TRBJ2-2	TGTGCCAGCAGCGCCCTTGCCGGGGAGCTGTTTTTT	CASSALAGELFF
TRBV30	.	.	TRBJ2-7	TGTGCCTGGAGTGAGACGAGGCTAGTCGGTGAGCAGTACTTC	CAWSETRLVGEQYF
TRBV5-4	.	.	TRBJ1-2	TGTGCCAGCAGCTCCCCCCAAATCTATGGCTACACCTTC	CASSSPQIYGYTF
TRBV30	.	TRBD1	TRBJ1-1	TGTGCCTGGGGGACAGGGGGCTCCTGGAACACTGAAGCTTTCTTT	CAWGTGGSWNTEAFF
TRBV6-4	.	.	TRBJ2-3	TGTGCCAGCAGTGACGGGACTAGCACAGATACGCAGTATTTT	CASSDGTSTDTQYF
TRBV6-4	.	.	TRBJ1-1	TGTGCCAGCACCGACTACTATGAAGCTTTCTTT	CASTDYYEAFF
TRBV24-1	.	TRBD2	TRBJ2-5	TGTGCCACCAGTGATGGGACTAGCGGATCCCAAGAGACCCAGTACTTC	CATSDGTSGSQETQYF
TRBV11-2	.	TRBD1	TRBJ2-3	TGTGCCAGCAGACGAACCGGGACAGGGGTTGAAGATACGCAGTATTTT	CASRRTGTGVEDTQYF
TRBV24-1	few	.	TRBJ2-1	TGTGCCACCAGTAGTGCAGGGGACCAATACAATGAGCAGTTCTTC	CATSSAGDQYNEQFF
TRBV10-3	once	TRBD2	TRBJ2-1	TGTGCCATCAGTGAGGGGTTAGCGGGAGGGGATTCCTACAATGAGCAGTTCTTC	CAISEGLAGGDSYNEQFF
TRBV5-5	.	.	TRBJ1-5	TGTGCCAGCAGCTTGGGGCAGATCCGCAATCAGCCCCAGCATTTT	CASSLGQIRNQPQHF
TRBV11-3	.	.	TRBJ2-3	TGTGCCAGCAGCTCCGGGGTGAGGAGCACAGATACGCAGTATTTT	CASSSGVRSTDTQYF
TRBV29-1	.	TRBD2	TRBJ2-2	TGCAGCGTTGATATGGCCCTAGCGGGAGCGGGCGGGGAGCTGTTTTTT	CSVDMALAGAGGELFF